The T cell receptor (beta chain) described here comes from a study of blood T cell repertoires in COVID-19. At the level of the study: Samples came from the United States, Italy and Spain, spanning acute and convalescent COVID-19. Sources were T cells, B-cell-depleted T cells, or PBMCs; the material itself was cDNA or gDNA.

In the study's own analysis: Amplification with reference gene primers provided the estimates of nucleated cell counts. The protocol was immunoSEQ multiplex PCR, while the TCRdb copy is restricted to in-frame clones and leaves out a portion. The DNA was the basis for D and trimming; V, J and clone size are from that table. The data contain 75,000 to 85,000 clones, roughly 85% of them singletons. The Seattle patients, enrolled during active infection, were followed longitudinally. Germline V gene lookup returns CDR1 LGHDT and CDR2 YNNKEL (reference sequence). Trimming left V 8 bases short and J 4 bases short, with 11 bases between. The CDR3 extends over 13 amino acids.

What was sequenced was peripheral blood. The receptor comes from a man aged 60 to 69 with COVID-19, enrolled during active disease. The chain recombines TRBV3-1 (or the pseudogene TRBV3-2) with TRBJ2-2; possibly TRBD1 for D (6 bases). The CDR3 DNA sequence: TGTGCCAGCCGCAGGGGCGGCACCGGGGAGCTGTTTTTT. This gives the protein CASRRGGTGELFF.